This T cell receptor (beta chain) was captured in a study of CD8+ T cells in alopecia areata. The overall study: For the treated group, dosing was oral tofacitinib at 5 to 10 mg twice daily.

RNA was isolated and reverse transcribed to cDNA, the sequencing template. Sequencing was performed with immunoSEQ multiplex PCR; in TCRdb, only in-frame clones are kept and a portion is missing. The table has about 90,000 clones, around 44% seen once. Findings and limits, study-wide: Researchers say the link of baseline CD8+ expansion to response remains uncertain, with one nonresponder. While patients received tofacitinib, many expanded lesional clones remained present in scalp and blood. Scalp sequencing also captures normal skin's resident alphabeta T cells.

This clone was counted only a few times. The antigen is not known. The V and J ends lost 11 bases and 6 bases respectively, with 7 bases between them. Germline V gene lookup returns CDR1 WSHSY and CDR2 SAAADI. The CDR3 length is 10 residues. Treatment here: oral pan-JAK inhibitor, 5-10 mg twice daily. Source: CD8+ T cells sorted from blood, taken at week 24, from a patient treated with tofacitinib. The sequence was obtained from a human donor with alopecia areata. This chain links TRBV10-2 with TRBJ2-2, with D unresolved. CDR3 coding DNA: TGCGCCGCCCAGGCCGGGGAGCTGTTTTTT. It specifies CAAQAGELFF.